The sequence of this T cell receptor (beta chain) was determined in a study of blood T cell repertoires in COVID-19. Sequencing used immunoSEQ multiplex PCR; TCRdb keeps in-frame clones, though not all of them. The sample has under 300,000 clones; roughly 85% are singletons. There are a few counts of this clone. V lost 0 bases to trimming and J lost 9 bases, with 6 bases between them. CDR1 is MNHNS, CDR2 SASEGT, per germline. The CDR3 contains 13 residues. Ages ranged from about 18 to 89 years, with residence in fewer than 25 US areas. Participant-reported clinical history was the basis for cohort assignment.

This TCR derives from a woman aged 50 to 65 who had been exposed to COVID-19. The chain joins TRBV6-1 to TRBJ1-6; tentative D call: TRBD1 (5 bases). Sequenced material: PBMCs or T cells enriched from blood (not recorded which). The CDR3 here is CASSEAGGSPLHF. DNA of the CDR3: TGTGCCAGCAGTGAAGCGGGGGGTTCACCCCTCCACTTT.